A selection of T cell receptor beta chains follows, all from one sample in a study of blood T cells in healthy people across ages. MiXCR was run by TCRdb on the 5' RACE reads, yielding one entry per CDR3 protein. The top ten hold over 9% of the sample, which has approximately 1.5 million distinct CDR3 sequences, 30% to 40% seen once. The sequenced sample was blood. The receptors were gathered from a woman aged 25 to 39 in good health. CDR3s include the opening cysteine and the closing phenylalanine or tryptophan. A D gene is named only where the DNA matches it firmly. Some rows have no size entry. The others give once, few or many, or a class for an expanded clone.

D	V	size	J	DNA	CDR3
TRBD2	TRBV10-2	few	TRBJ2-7	TGCGCCAGCAGTGAGTCCCTCTACCCCGGGACTAGCGTTAACGAGCAGTACTTC	CASSESLYPGTSVNEQYF
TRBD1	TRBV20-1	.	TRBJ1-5	TGCAGTGCTAAGGACAGGGGGCCTTTGCTGGGCAATCAGCCCCAGCATTTT	CSAKDRGPLLGNQPQHF
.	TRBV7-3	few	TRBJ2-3	TGTGCCAGCAGCTTAACCCTTGGGATGCCAGATACGCAGTATTTT	CASSLTLGMPDTQYF
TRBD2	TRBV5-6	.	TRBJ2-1	TGTGCCAGCAGCTTGGCCGGCGGGGGGTTTAACAATGAGCAGTTCTTC	CASSLAGGGFNNEQFF
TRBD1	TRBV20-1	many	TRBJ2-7	TGCAGTGCCACGGGACAGTCCTACGAGCAGTACTTC	CSATGQSYEQYF
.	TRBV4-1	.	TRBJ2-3	TGCGCCAGCAGCCGACTCGAATTAACCACAGATACGCAGTATTTT	CASSRLELTTDTQYF
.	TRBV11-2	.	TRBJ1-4	TGTGCCAGCAGCTTGACAGGCCGGAATGAAAAACTGTTTTTT	CASSLTGRNEKLFF
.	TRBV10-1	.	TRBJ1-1	TGCGCCAGCAGGGGACGGGTTCAAAACACTGAAGCTTTCTTT	CASRGRVQNTEAFF
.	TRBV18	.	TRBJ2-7	TGTGCCAGCTCACCACCTACGGGTGCAGGCTATTCCTACGAGCAGTACTTC	CASSPPTGAGYSYEQYF
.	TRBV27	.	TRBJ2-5	TGTACCAGCAAGAAATCCCGTGACGCGGGAATTCAAGAGACCCAGTACTTC	CTSKKSRDAGIQETQYF
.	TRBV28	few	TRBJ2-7	TGTGCCAGCAGTCCGGGAGAGGCAGGGTCGTTCTACGAGCAGTACTTC	CASSPGEAGSFYEQYF
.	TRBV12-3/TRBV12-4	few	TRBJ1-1	TGTGCCAGTGAACAGGGCCTTGTGGACACTGAAGCTTTCTTT	CASEQGLVDTEAFF
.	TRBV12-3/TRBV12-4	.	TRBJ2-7	TGTGCCAGCAGTTTTCAGGGGGGGCTAGCCGCTCTCGAGCAGTACTTC	CASSFQGGLAALEQYF
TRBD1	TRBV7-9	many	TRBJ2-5	TGTGCCAGCAGCTCTCCTAGGGACAGGGGAGAGACCCAGTACTTC	CASSSPRDRGETQYF
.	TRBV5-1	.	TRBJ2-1	TGCGCCAGCAGCTTGGTACCGGGAGTCCACTACAATGAGCAGTTCTTC	CASSLVPGVHYNEQFF
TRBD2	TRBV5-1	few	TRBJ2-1	TGCGCCAGCAGCTTGGTGGCTAGCGGGAGACAGAGCGACAATGAGCAGTTCTTC	CASSLVASGRQSDNEQFF
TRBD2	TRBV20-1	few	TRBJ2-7	TGCAGTGCTGCTAGCGGGGGGGTCTCCTACGAGCAGTACTTC	CSAASGGVSYEQYF
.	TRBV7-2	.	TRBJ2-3	TGTGCCAGCAGCTTTCCTTTTGGGGGGGCCACAGATACGCAGTATTTT	CASSFPFGGATDTQYF
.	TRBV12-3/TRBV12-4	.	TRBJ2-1	TGTGCCAGCAGCCCATCCTCGGTAAATGAGCAGTTCTTC	CASSPSSVNEQFF
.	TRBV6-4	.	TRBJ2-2	TGTGCCAGCAGTGAGGGACCGCCGGAGCTGTTTTTT	CASSEGPPELFF
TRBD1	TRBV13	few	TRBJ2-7	TGTGCCGGCAGCCCAGGGGGTTCGGGATACGAGCAGTACTTC	CAGSPGGSGYEQYF
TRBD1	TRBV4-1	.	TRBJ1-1	TGCGCCAGCAGCCAAGATGGTACAGGGGGGAATGAAGCTTTCTTT	CASSQDGTGGNEAFF
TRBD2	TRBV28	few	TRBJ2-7	TGTGCCAGCGGGCTAGCGGGTCCCTTCTACGAGCAGTACTTC	CASGLAGPFYEQYF
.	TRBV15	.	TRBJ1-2	TGTGCCACCAGCAGAGACCAGGGTTCGGCTGGCTACACCTTC	CATSRDQGSAGYTF
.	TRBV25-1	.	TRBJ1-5	TGTGCCAGCAGTGCATACGGCGCTCAGCCCCAGCATTTT	CASSAYGAQPQHF